This T cell receptor beta chain was found in a study of cytomegalovirus exposure and HLA in healthy donors. Points from the study as a whole: Evidence from a later analysis indicated that most CMV-associated TCR beta chains looked HLA-restricted. Highly shared variants forming one cluster were likely a sequencing artifact. A later analysis reportedly found that, within productive TCRs, an Asian-associated ancestry cluster had fewer N-insertions than the mean observed across the approximately 670 donors.

PCR involved 60 Vbeta and 13 Jbeta primers. Clones were read by immunoSEQ multiplex PCR, and TCRdb kept only the in-frame ones, dropping some. Of tens of thousands of clones listed, about 78% are singletons. CDR1 is SGHDT and CDR2 is YYEEEE in the germline V gene. The V and J ends lost 7 bases and 12 bases, in that order; junction bases with no gene match: 9. This CDR3 has 12 amino acids. Unrecorded immune exposure was likely among donors, who were nominally healthy when sampled. As to this clone: Antigen: not known.

Sequencing was performed on PBMCs. This receptor was identified in a woman aged 40 to 50 in good health and CMV-seronegative. The V and J genes are TRBV5-6 and TRBJ2-5; 10 bases fit TRBD1. The CDR3 DNA is TGTGCCAGCTATAGACAGGGGGCTAAGGAGTACTTC. Translation: CASYRQGAKEYF.